These 27 T cell receptor beta chains share one sample of origin, sequenced in a study of CD8 T cells in Susac syndrome. The RNA, roughly 0.45 to 1 ug, was put through reverse transcription using random hexamers. TCRdb reprocessed the immunoSEQ multiplex PCR reads via MiXCR and lists one record per CDR3 protein. Of under 80,000 distinct CDR3 sequences in the sample, about 95% are singletons; the top ten hold around 0.4%. Sequencing was done on a sample of CD8+ T cells from PBMCs. The receptors shown here come from a human donor with multiple sclerosis.

This sequence joins TRBV5-4 and TRBJ2-1, with a possible D match to TRBD2 (7 bases). Trimming removed 4 bases from V and 6 bases from J, with 23 bases in between. Looked up from germline, CDR1 is SGHNT and CDR2 is YYREEE (reference sequence). CDR3 length: 17 amino acids. In nucleotides, the CDR3 is TGTGCCAGCAGCCAGGGACCGAAGGCGGGGGCCTTCAATGAGCAGTTCTTC. It yields the protein CASSQGPKAGAFNEQFF.

The DNA of the CDR3 is TGCGCCAGCAGCCAAGATGCAGCGGGAGCATACAATGAGCAGTTCTTC. Amino acids: CASSQDAAGAYNEQFF. The V call is TRBV4-1, the J call TRBJ2-1; 8 positions agree with TRBD2. The CDR3 loop spans 16 amino acids. The V gene end was trimmed by 0 bases and the J gene end by 4 bases; junction bases not matched to a gene: 5. In germline, CDR1 is MGHRA, CDR2 YSYEKL.

V is TRBV6-2 or TRBV6-3 and J is TRBJ1-1; D is uncertain. Germline CDR1 is MNHEY and CDR2 is SVGEGT. The CDR3 consists of 14 residues. V lost 8 bases to trimming and J lost 0 bases, with 13 bases between them. The CDR3 sequence: CASGWTNMNTEAFF. The DNA of the CDR3 is TGTGCCAGCGGATGGACTAACATGAACACTGAAGCTTTCTTT.

The V and J genes are TRBV4-1 and TRBJ1-1, with D unclear. The ends were cut back, 7 bases at V and 1 base at J, with 10 bases in the middle. Germline CDR1 MGHRA, CDR2 YSYEKL. CDR3 length: 13 amino acids. The CDR3 DNA follows: TGCGCCAGCACCCCAGAGCAGAACACTGAAGCTTTCTTT. Residues: CASTPEQNTEAFF.

This clonotype occurred once. This rearrangement joins TRBV6-5 to TRBJ2-2; D could derive from TRBD1 or TRBD2 (5 bases each). Trimming pared 2 bases from V and 5 bases from J, leaving 12 bases between. The CDR3 is 15 amino acids. Germline values: CDR1 MNHEY, CDR2 SVGAGI. This chain's CDR3 is CASSYVGEETGELFF. The CDR3 coding sequence is TGTGCCAGCAGTTACGTGGGGGAAGAAACCGGGGAGCTGTTTTTT.

The chain employs TRBV6-5 and TRBJ2-5; weak D call: TRBD2 (6 bases). The V end lost 8 bases, the J end lost 2 bases, and 12 bases lay between the germline ends. The CDR3 loop spans 13 amino acids. The germline CDR1 and CDR2 sequences are MNHEY and SVGAGI. CDR3 DNA sequence: TGTGCCAGCTCCTCTCGGGGGCAAGAGACCCAGTACTTC. As protein: CASSSRGQETQYF.

The chain recombines TRBV5-4 with TRBJ2-1; 15 nucleotides line up with TRBD2. The V segment lost 3 bases and the J segment 9 bases; nucleotides outside the gene matches: 4. Germline-derived CDR1 and CDR2 are SGHNT and YYREEE (reference sequence). This CDR3 spans 15 amino acids. This CDR3 reads CASSYPGLAGGEQFF. The DNA of the CDR3 is TGTGCCAGCAGCTATCCGGGACTAGCGGGAGGTGAGCAGTTCTTC.

The chain is built from TRBV29-1 and TRBJ1-1; D uncertain. CDR1 and CDR2 from the germline V gene are SQVTM and ANQGSEA. Deletions cut 7 bases from V and 4 bases from J, with 10 bases between. This CDR3 is built from 11 residues. The CDR3: CSARDGTEAFF. CDR3 DNA: TGCAGCGCCCGCGATGGCACTGAAGCTTTCTTT.

This sequence joins TRBV29-1 and TRBJ1-3; possibly TRBD1 for D (5 bases). The CDR3 loop spans 13 amino acids. The V end lost 3 bases, the J end lost 3 bases, and 9 bases lay between the germline ends. Germline values: CDR1 SQVTM, CDR2 ANQGSEA. CDR3 sequence reads: CSVDGGIGNTIYF. The CDR3 DNA sequence: TGCAGCGTTGATGGGGGGATTGGAAACACCATATATTTT.

The chain combines TRBV4-1 with TRBJ2-3; tentatively, D is TRBD2 (5 bases). The CDR3 totals 14 residues. CDR1 is MGHRA, CDR2 YSYEKL, per germline. V was clipped by 1 base and J by 2 bases, with 7 bases between them. The CDR3 sequence is CASSQAGSTDTQYF. DNA for the CDR3: TGCGCCAGCAGCCAAGCGGGGTCCACAGATACGCAGTATTTT.

This clonotype was detected once. The V and J genes are TRBV30 and TRBJ1-5; D is perhaps TRBD1 (5 bases). Germline lookup yields CDR1 GTSNPN and CDR2 SVGIG (reference sequence). The CDR3 sequence is 15 residues long. V was trimmed by 0 bases and J by 4 bases, leaving 13 bases between them. The CDR3 DNA is TGTGCCTGGAGTGTACCGAACAGGTGGAATCAGCCCCAGCATTTT. Translating gives CAWSVPNRWNQPQHF.

This sequence joins TRBV29-1 and TRBJ2-7; D unresolved. This CDR3 is built from 13 residues. CDR1 SQVTM and CDR2 ANQGSEA come from the germline V gene. The V and J ends lost 4 bases and 2 bases respectively, with 12 bases between them. CDR3 sequence (DNA): TGCAGCGTTGGCCTGGCTGATACCTACGAGCAGTACTTC. This translates into CSVGLADTYEQYF.

V is TRBV3-1 and J is TRBJ2-2, with D possibly called TRBD1 or TRBD2 (5 bases each). The CDR3 runs to 13 residues. Trimming stripped 4 bases from V and 7 bases from J, with 10 bases between. The germline CDR1 and CDR2 sequences are LGHDT and YNNKEL (reference sequence). The CDR3 loop is CASSPWGNGELFF. The CDR3 DNA follows: TGTGCCAGCAGCCCGTGGGGGAACGGGGAGCTGTTTTTT.

CDR3 sequence (DNA): TGTGCCACTAGAGCCTCTGGGGCCAACGTCCTGACTTTC. Protein product: CATRASGANVLTF. The chain employs TRBV7-9 and TRBJ2-6, with D hard to call. Germline assignment: CDR1 SEHNR and CDR2 FQNEAQ (reference sequence). V was clipped by 10 bases and J by 0 bases, with 7 bases between them. There are 13 residues in the CDR3.

The chain is built from TRBV12-3 or TRBV12-4 and TRBJ2-5, with no clear D. V gave up 5 bases and J gave up 7 bases, with 20 bases separating them. The CDR3 length is 15 residues. The CDR3 loop is CASSAAERPRGTQYF. CDR3 in DNA: TGTGCCAGCAGTGCCGCGGAGCGCCCTAGAGGGACCCAGTACTTC.

The chain has TRBV6-6 and TRBJ2-2; D unclear. Germline CDR1 and CDR2: MNHNY and SVGAGI (reference sequence). CDR3 length equals 13 residues. Trimming stripped 2 bases from V and 6 bases from J, with 7 bases between. CDR3 DNA: TGTGCCAGCAGTTACAGCTCCCCCGGGGAGCTGTTTTTT. As protein: CASSYSSPGELFF.

J is TRBJ1-2 and V is TRBV29-1; 9 nucleotides match TRBD1. V dropped 7 bases and J dropped 12; count of bases not matched to a gene: 12. CDR3 length: 12 residues. Germline V lookup: CDR1 SQVTM, CDR2 ANQGSEA. The DNA of the CDR3 is TGCAGCGCTCTGGACAGGGGAGAGAGAAACACCTTC. Its protein is CSALDRGERNTF. Drawing the rest from reference TRBV29-1 and TRBJ1-2, the complete variable domain is SAVISQKPSRDICQRGTSLTIQCQVDSQVTMMFWYRQQPGQSLTLIATANQGSEATYESGFVIDKFPISRPNLTFSTLTVSNMSPEDSSIYLCSALDRGERNTFGSGTRLTVV.

The chain uses TRBV3-1 and TRBJ2-5; D might be TRBD2 (6 bases). The CDR3 is 12 residues long. The germline gives CDR1 LGHDT, CDR2 YNNKEL (reference sequence). With 8 bases removed from V and 1 base from J, the gap between germline ends came to 8 bases. DNA for the CDR3: TGTGCCAGCGGCGGGATCCAAGAGACCCAGTACTTC. This translates into CASGGIQETQYF.

The chain links TRBV30 to TRBJ2-6; no definite D call. This CDR3 region has 15 residues. The V gene's germline CDR1 is GTSNPN and CDR2 SVGIG (reference sequence). V was cut by 8 bases and J by 0 bases, with 14 bases left in between. The CDR3 protein is CATPVGISGANVLTF. CDR3 DNA sequence: TGTGCCACCCCAGTGGGGATCTCTGGGGCCAACGTCCTGACTTTC.

The chain is built from TRBV28 and TRBJ2-5; tentatively, D is TRBD1 (6 bases). Trimming pared 3 bases from V and 0 bases from J, leaving 11 bases between. The germline CDR1 and CDR2 sequences are MDHEN and SYDVKM. The CDR3 is 15 residues long. CDR3 DNA sequence: TGTGCCAGCAGTTTGTGGACAGAGTACCAAGAGACCCAGTACTTC. Its protein product is CASSLWTEYQETQYF.

The genes are TRBV9 and TRBJ2-1; 9 bases are a match to TRBD2. V lost 7 bases, J lost 1 base, and 18 bases stayed unmatched. Germline V gene sequence: CDR1 SGDLS, CDR2 YYNGEE. This CDR3 spans 19 amino acids. This CDR3 is CASDYTGLASHDSYNEQFF. CDR3 nucleotide sequence: TGTGCCAGCGACTACACCGGACTAGCGTCCCACGATTCCTACAATGAGCAGTTCTTC.

Concerning this clonotype itself: No conserved phenylalanine or tryptophan ends this CDR3, so it is likely a read error. The chain uses TRBV29-1 and TRBJ2-2; a weak D match, TRBD1 (7 bases). The CDR3 loop spans 15 amino acids. Trimming stripped 3 bases from V and 3 bases from J, with 14 bases between. Germline V gene sequence: CDR1 SQVTM, CDR2 ANQGSEA. The CDR3 DNA is TGCAGCGTTGAGTGGCGGGACAGCTACACCGGGGAGCTGTTTGTT. Residues: CSVEWRDSYTGELFV.

The rearrangement joins TRBV7-8 to TRBJ2-7, with D maybe TRBD2 (5 bases). Germline V gene lookup returns CDR1 SGHVS and CDR2 FQNEAQ. The V end was cut by 2 bases, the J end by 4 bases, with 12 bases between. This CDR3 region has 14 residues. The CDR3, as DNA: TGTGCCAGCAGCTTATGGACTTCTGGGTACGAGCAGTACTTC. This gives the protein CASSLWTSGYEQYF.

CDR3 bases: TGCAGCGTTCTTAGTGAGAGGGAAAAACTGTTTTTT. Translated: CSVLSEREKLFF. The chain couples TRBV29-1 to TRBJ1-4; unclear D gene. CDR1 and CDR2 (germline): SQVTM, ANQGSEA. Trimming took 5 bases from V and 8 from J, leaving 12 bases between them. CDR3 length: 12 residues.

The chain is built from TRBV3-1 and TRBJ2-5; TRBD2 matches at 7 bases. From germline, CDR1 is LGHDT and CDR2 YNNKEL (reference sequence). The CDR3 extends over 17 amino acids. The V segment lost 0 bases and the J segment 0 bases; nucleotides outside the gene matches: 7. CDR3 sequence reads: CASSQDRLADNQETQYF. The CDR3 coding sequence is TGTGCCAGCAGCCAAGATCGGCTAGCGGATAACCAAGAGACCCAGTACTTC.

This clonotype has a single count. The CDR3 bases are TGCGCCAGCAGTCAACGGGACCTCGAGGGCTACACCTTC. Translation: CASSQRDLEGYTF. V and J are TRBV23-1 and TRBJ1-2, with D possibly matching TRBD1 (5 bases). TRBV23-1 qualifies as an ORF whose function is uncertain. The ends were cut back, 2 bases at V and 8 bases at J, with 12 bases in the middle. The CDR3 contains 13 residues.

This sequence joins TRBV7-9 and TRBJ1-1, with 7 bases matching TRBD1. Germline CDR1 and CDR2: SEHNR and FQNEAQ (reference sequence). This CDR3 region has 12 residues. V trimming: 5 bases; J trimming: 8 bases; junction bases outside the gene matches: 5. The CDR3 DNA reads as TGTGCCAGCAGCCTCTCGGACAGGGAAGCTTTCTTT. Its translation is CASSLSDREAFF.